Listed here are 10 T cell receptor beta chains from one sample, sequenced in a study of T cell responses to AZD1222 COVID-19 vaccine (dated by TCRdb to the early 2020s). Libraries were built with the immunoSEQ multiplex PCR assay. As stored in TCRdb, this immuneACCESS dataset retains in-frame rearrangements with V and J assigned. A fraction of the clones does not appear; measured against another copy, unresolved V genes explain less than half of the discrepancy, and the remainder lacks a known reason. Counted in this sample were around 180,000 clones; 70% to 90% of them appeared once. Of the sample, roughly 27% falls within the top ten clones. Reading the label with the study, this specimen's time point is: about 28 days (+/-7) after the second vaccine dose. This sample comprised peripheral blood, obtained 28 days after the second AZD1222 dose. The receptors shown here come from an adult who received the AZD1222 COVID-19 vaccine.

Details on this clone: One end of the junction varies from germline; a read error may be responsible. The chain combines TRBV7-2 with TRBJ2-1; D might be TRBD2 (6 bases). The CDR3 contains 12 residues. CDR1 and CDR2 from the germline V gene are SGHTA and FQGNSA. As DNA, the CDR3 is TGTGCCAGCAGCTCGGACTATGGTCAGTCCGTCTTC. It specifies CASSSDYGQSVF.

V and J are TRBV2 and TRBJ2-7; perhaps TRBD1 as D (6 bases). The ends were cut back, 4 bases at V and 4 bases at J, with 11 bases in the middle. This CDR3 is built from 13 residues. Germline CDR1 SNHLY, CDR2 FYNNEI. The CDR3 reads CASSVGGEYEQYF. The DNA of the CDR3 is TGTGCCAGCAGTGTTGGGGGCGAATACGAGCAGTACTTC.

The chain employs TRBV6-2 or TRBV6-3 and TRBJ1-2, with D possibly being TRBD1 (6 bases). The V and J ends lost 6 bases and 2 bases respectively, with 10 bases between them. Germline loops: CDR1 MNHEY, CDR2 SVGEGT. The CDR3 loop spans 13 amino acids. The CDR3 coding sequence is TGTGCCAGCAGCCGAACAGGGAACTATGGCTACACCTTC. Translating it yields CASSRTGNYGYTF.

Of note for this clone: Other DNA sequences in the same sample also yield this CDR3. The chain links TRBV10-3 to TRBJ2-7, with D possibly matching TRBD1 (5 bases). Germline V gene data show CDR1 as ENHRY and CDR2 as SYGVKD. This CDR3 is 12 amino acids long. V lost 6 bases to trimming and J lost 1 base, with 7 bases between them. The CDR3 region has the DNA TGTGCCATCAGGGACACTTCCTACGAGCAGTACTTC. Translation gives CAIRDTSYEQYF.

J is TRBJ1-4 and V is TRBV5-5, with 9 bases aligning to TRBD1. The CDR3 runs 14 residues. Germline assignment: CDR1 SGHKS and CDR2 YYEKEE (reference sequence). The J segment lost 8 bases and the V segment lost 7 bases, leaving 9 bases of the junction unmatched. This CDR3 reads CASGLGTGSEKLFF. The DNA of the CDR3 is TGTGCCAGCGGGCTCGGGACAGGGAGCGAAAAACTGTTTTTT.

V gene TRBV29-1 combines with J gene TRBJ2-3; 9 bases are shared with TRBD2. The germline V gene has CDR1 SQVTM and CDR2 ANQGSEA. The V segment lost 4 bases and the J segment 4 bases; nucleotides outside the gene matches: 6. The CDR3 contains 14 residues. In nucleotides, the CDR3 is TGCAGCGTTGGGCCAGCGGGAGGATCAGATACGCAGTATTTT. Translation gives CSVGPAGGSDTQYF.

The rearrangement links TRBV29-1 to TRBJ2-7; 8 positions agree with TRBD1. The germline V gene has CDR1 SQVTM and CDR2 ANQGSEA. This CDR3 has 13 residues. Trimming took 4 bases from V and 3 from J; bases not matched to a gene: 5. The chain's CDR3 is CSVAGTGRYEQYF. The CDR3, as DNA: TGCAGCGTTGCCGGGACAGGCCGCTACGAGCAGTACTTC.

This clone was seen only a few times. Here the CDR3 reads CASGTGGGGTGELFF. The DNA for the CDR3 is TGTGCCAGCGGCACTGGGGGAGGCGGGACCGGGGAGCTGTTTTTT. The gene calls are TRBV7-3 and TRBJ2-2; D may be TRBD2 (6 bases). V was pared by 8 bases and J by 5 bases, with 18 bases between. The length of the CDR3 is 15 residues. CDR1 SGHTA and CDR2 FQGTGA come from the germline V gene.

Written as DNA, the CDR3 is TGTGCCAGCAGTTCCCCCCGGGGCCCTACCTACGAGCAGTACTTC. Residues: CASSSPRGPTYEQYF. The rearrangement uses TRBV28 and TRBJ2-7; perhaps D is TRBD1 or TRBD2 (5 bases each). V was pared by 4 bases and J by 2 bases, with 15 bases between. Germline V gene lookup returns CDR1 MDHEN and CDR2 SYDVKM. The CDR3 contains 15 residues.

The chain links TRBV21-1 to TRBJ1-2; TRBD1, the table's D call, lacks a check against the DNA. TRBV21-1 has pseudogene status. CDR3 size: 18 residues. The CDR3: CASSKTRDRGPWGYGYTF. In DNA form, the CDR3 reads TGTGCCAGCAGCAAGACCCGGGACAGGGGACCGTGGGGCTATGGCTACACCTTC.